These 27 T cell receptor beta chains originate from one sample sequenced in a study of blood T cell repertoires in COVID-19. Assay used: immunoSEQ multiplex PCR; TCRdb lists only in-frame clones, some missing. In the table there are approximately 300,000 clones, around 84% of which are singletons. Sample: PBMCs or T cells enriched from blood (not recorded which). The receptors shown here come from a man aged 30 to 39 who had recovered from COVID-19.

The sample holds one count of this clone. The chain has TRBV11-3 and TRBJ2-3, with 8 bases matching TRBD2. This CDR3 is 17 amino acids long. Germline values: CDR1 SGHNT, CDR2 YENEEA. V gave up 5 bases and J gave up 4 bases; unmatched junction bases: 14. The CDR3 sequence: CASSPRGGGGLPDTQYF. The CDR3 DNA reads TGTGCCAGCAGCCCCCGGGGCGGCGGGGGGTTACCAGATACGCAGTATTTT.

This clone was observed once. The chain couples TRBV4-1 to TRBJ1-2; D might be TRBD1 (5 bases). The V end was cut by 5 bases, the J end by 2 bases, with 15 bases between. This CDR3 region has 15 residues. The germline V gene encodes CDR1 MGHRA and CDR2 YSYEKL. The CDR3 is CASSTGRGGNYGYTF. DNA of the CDR3: TGCGCCAGCAGCACTGGTAGGGGAGGAAACTATGGCTACACCTTC.

V gene TRBV19 combines with J gene TRBJ2-2, with 7 positions matching TRBD1. Trimming at V came to 4 bases and at J to 8 bases, leaving 7 bases not matched to a gene. This CDR3 has 14 amino acids. Germline V CDR1 and CDR2: LNHDA, SQIVND (reference sequence). The CDR3 here is CASSTDRVRGELFF. DNA of the CDR3: TGTGCCAGTAGTACAGACAGGGTCCGGGGGGAGCTGTTTTTT.

The genes are TRBV19 and TRBJ2-1; a possible D gene is TRBD2 (6 bases). The CDR3 is 15 amino acids. V was pared by 6 bases and J by 4 bases, with 16 bases between. CDR1 is LNHDA and CDR2 is SQIVND in the germline V gene (reference sequence). CDR3 sequence reads: CASSRREKQYNEQFF. The CDR3 nucleotides are TGTGCCAGTAGCCGGCGGGAAAAGCAGTACAATGAGCAGTTCTTC.

The V gene is TRBV4-1, the J gene TRBJ2-3, with 9 nucleotides matching TRBD2. The CDR3 extends over 18 amino acids. Germline lookup yields CDR1 MGHRA and CDR2 YSYEKL. The ends lost 1 base at V and 1 base at J; junction bases unmatched: 9. As DNA, the CDR3 is TGCGCCAGCAGCCAAGTCGGCGGGGGGGCTGAGGGCACAGATACGCAGTATTTT. This translates into CASSQVGGGAEGTDTQYF.

The J gene is TRBJ2-1, the V gene TRBV4-1; TRBD2 matches at 7 bases. The CDR3 has 15 amino acids. Losses at the gene ends were 1 base for V and 5 bases for J; bases not matched to a gene: 5. Germline CDR1 MGHRA, CDR2 YSYEKL. The CDR3 is CASSQVAGENNEQFF. CDR3 nucleotide sequence: TGCGCCAGCAGCCAAGTTGCGGGGGAGAACAATGAGCAGTTCTTC.

The chain carries TRBV12-3 or TRBV12-4 and TRBJ1-2; D not certain. This CDR3 comprises 11 residues. Trimming cost V 6 bases and J 5 bases, with 7 bases left between them. The CDR3 loop reads CASSAGYGYTF. The CDR3 coding sequence is TGTGCCAGCAGCGCGGGTTATGGCTACACCTTC.

The chain links TRBV28 to TRBJ1-1; D is perhaps TRBD1 (6 bases). From germline, CDR1 is MDHEN and CDR2 SYDVKM. V lost 2 bases, J lost 3 bases, and 7 bases lay in between. CDR3 length equals 13 residues. CDR3 coding DNA: TGTGCCAGCAGTTTACAGGGGCACACTGAAGCTTTCTTT. It codes for CASSLQGHTEAFF.

This chain links TRBV18 with TRBJ2-7, with D unresolved. This CDR3 is built from 12 residues. V gave up 4 bases and J gave up 1 base, with 5 bases separating them. Per germline, CDR1 KGHSH and CDR2 LQKENI. The CDR3 DNA follows: TGTGCCAGCTCACAGGAGTCCTACGAGCAGTACTTC. As protein: CASSQESYEQYF.

The chain uses TRBV12-3 or TRBV12-4 and TRBJ2-1; 7 bases are shared with TRBD2. This CDR3 contains 13 residues. V was pared by 0 bases and J by 8 bases, with 1 base of the junction left unmatched. CDR3 nucleotides: TGTGCCAGCAGTTTAGCAAGCGGGGATGAGCAGTTCTTC. Amino acids: CASSLASGDEQFF.

This clone was seen once. The chain has TRBV5-1 and TRBJ1-1; TRBD1 matches 7 bases. The CDR3 length is 14 residues. Per germline, CDR1 SGHRS and CDR2 YFSETQ. Unmatched junction bases numbered 3, after V lost 3 bases and J lost 1 base. In DNA form, the CDR3 reads TGCGCCAGCAGCTGGACAGGTGGGAACACTGAAGCTTTCTTT. This encodes CASSWTGGNTEAFF.

V gene TRBV5-6 combines with J gene TRBJ2-2; TRBD1 agrees at 10 bases. The V and J ends lost 7 bases and 4 bases, in that order; junction bases with no gene match: 4. Germline lookup yields CDR1 SGHDT and CDR2 YYEEEE. The CDR3 covers 14 residues. CDR3 bases: TGTGCCAGCCGACAGGGGGCAGGCACCGGGGAGCTGTTTTTT. This sequence encodes CASRQGAGTGELFF.

This chain uses TRBV19 with TRBJ1-2, with TRBD1 matching over 10 bases. Germline V gives CDR1 LNHDA, CDR2 SQIVND (reference sequence). The CDR3 contains 15 residues. V shed 7 bases, J shed 4 bases, and the junction held 9 bases outside the gene matches. CDR3 nucleotides: TGTGCCAGTACTATGATGACAGGGGGCACCTATGGCTACACCTTC. Protein sequence: CASTMMTGGTYGYTF.

The V and J genes are TRBV27 and TRBJ2-1, with D possibly TRBD1 on 5 matching bases. Between the trimmed V and J ends, which lost 3 bases and 4 bases, there was a span of 16 bases. This CDR3 contains 16 residues. Looked up from germline, CDR1 is MNHEY and CDR2 is SMNVEV (reference sequence). CDR3 DNA sequence: TGTGCCAGCAGTTTCAGCACTCTGGACACTTACAATGAGCAGTTCTTC. This gives the protein CASSFSTLDTYNEQFF.

This chain joins TRBV5-4 and TRBJ2-5, with TRBD1 identical over 8 bases. V was clipped by 1 base and J by 5 bases; unmatched bases: 10. Germline loops: CDR1 SGHNT, CDR2 YYREEE (reference sequence). The CDR3 runs 16 residues. The CDR3 is CASSLSDRGAGETQYF. In DNA form, the CDR3 reads TGTGCCAGCAGCTTGAGTGACAGGGGCGCGGGGGAGACCCAGTACTTC. Full variable domain (remainder filled in from reference TRBV5-4 and TRBJ2-5): ETGVTQSPTHLIKTRGQQVTLRCSSQSGHNTVSWYQQALGQGPQFIFQYYREEENGRGNFPPRFSGLQFPNYSSELNVNALELDDSALYLCASSLSDRGAGETQYFGPGTRLLVL.

The V call is TRBV24-1, the J call TRBJ2-5; TRBD2 matches 7 bases. The V gene's germline CDR1 is KGHDR and CDR2 SFDVKD. CDR3 size: 13 residues. Trimming took 7 bases from V and 4 from J; bases not matched to a gene: 5. CDR3 amino acids: CATSHGRRETQYF. CDR3 nucleotides: TGTGCCACCAGCCACGGGAGGAGAGAGACCCAGTACTTC.

The V and J genes are TRBV30 and TRBJ2-2, with no clear D. V shed 1 base and J shed 4 bases, with 7 bases lying between them. The germline gives CDR1 GTSNPN, CDR2 SVGIG (reference sequence). The CDR3 length is 13 residues. The CDR3 nucleotides read TGTGCCTGGAGTGCCGCTAGCACCGGGGAGCTGTTTTTT. Translation: CAWSAASTGELFF.

The V gene is TRBV7-2, the J gene TRBJ1-5; 8 nucleotides line up with TRBD1. The CDR3 has 15 residues. Germline CDR1 is SGHTA and CDR2 is FQGNSA. The J segment lost 8 bases and the V segment lost 1 base, leaving 7 bases of the junction unmatched. CDR3 protein: CASSLDTGGREPQHF. Here the CDR3 DNA reads TGTGCCAGCAGCTTAGACACAGGGGGGAGGGAGCCCCAGCATTTT.

The genes are TRBV7-9 and TRBJ2-5, with 8 bases that match TRBD2. The CDR3 sequence is 11 residues long. From germline, CDR1 is SEHNR and CDR2 FQNEAQ (reference sequence). V gave up 10 bases and J gave up 4 bases; unmatched junction bases: 2. The CDR3 DNA is TGTGCCACCCGGGGGGGAGAGACCCAGTACTTC. Its translation: CATRGGETQYF. The variable domain in full, completed from reference TRBV7-9 and TRBJ2-5, reads DTGVSQNPRHKITKRGQNVTFRCDPISEHNRLYWYRQTLGQGPEFLTYFQNEAQLEKSRLLSDRFSAERPKGSFSTLEIQRTEQGDSAMYLCATRGGETQYFGPGTRLLVL.

The rearrangement links TRBV3-1 (or the pseudogene TRBV3-2) to TRBJ2-7, with D possibly being TRBD2 (6 bases). Germline assignment: CDR1 LGHDT and CDR2 YNNKEL (reference sequence). With 4 bases removed from V and 2 bases from J, the gap between germline ends came to 18 bases. CDR3 length: 16 amino acids. The CDR3 spells CASSLAGTGVAYEQYF. The CDR3 bases are TGTGCCAGCAGCCTGGCCGGGACGGGGGTCGCCTACGAGCAGTACTTC.

The genes are TRBV27 and TRBJ1-5; 7 bases fit TRBD1. The germline V gene encodes CDR1 MNHEY and CDR2 SMNVEV (reference sequence). This CDR3 is built from 14 residues. Trimming took 6 bases from V and 7 from J; bases not matched to a gene: 9. The CDR3 nucleotides read TGTGCCAGCAGCCGAGCGACAGGGCTACAGCCCCAGCATTTT. Translating it yields CASSRATGLQPQHF.

The chain recombines TRBV25-1 with TRBJ1-2; D unresolved. CDR3 length: 13 amino acids. CDR1 is MGHDK and CDR2 is SYGVNS in the germline V gene. V was clipped by 4 bases and J by 5 bases, with 11 bases between them. The CDR3 reads CASSGGTRYGYTF. The CDR3 DNA follows: TGTGCCAGCAGTGGGGGTACTAGGTATGGCTACACCTTC.

The V gene is TRBV6-5, the J gene TRBJ1-5; 8 bases are a match to TRBD1. In germline, CDR1 is MNHEY, CDR2 SVGAGI. The CDR3 extends over 15 amino acids. V trimming: 7 bases; J trimming: 6 bases; junction bases outside the gene matches: 11. The chain's CDR3 is CASTRDTGGSQPQHF. The CDR3 region has the DNA TGTGCCAGCACCCGCGATACAGGGGGAAGTCAGCCCCAGCATTTT.

The V gene is TRBV28, the J gene TRBJ1-2, with TRBD1 identical over 7 bases. V lost 5 bases, J lost 4 bases, and 4 bases stayed unmatched. CDR3 length: 13 amino acids. The germline gives CDR1 MDHEN, CDR2 SYDVKM. The CDR3 here is CASSTTGTYGYTF. The CDR3 nucleotides are TGTGCCAGCAGTACGACAGGGACCTATGGCTACACCTTC.

The genes are TRBV29-1 and TRBJ1-5, with D maybe TRBD1 (5 bases). The V gene lost 4 bases and the J gene lost 6 bases, with 13 bases spanning the gap. The CDR3 runs to 13 residues. Germline lookup yields CDR1 SQVTM and CDR2 ANQGSEA. The CDR3 is CSVGEGRFQPQHF. The CDR3 DNA reads TGCAGCGTTGGAGAGGGGAGGTTTCAGCCCCAGCATTTT.

The gene calls are TRBV3-1 (or the pseudogene TRBV3-2) and TRBJ2-2, with 8 bases identical to TRBD1. The CDR3 sequence is 14 residues long. With 6 bases clipped from V and 4 bases from J, the junction kept 4 bases outside the gene matches. In germline, CDR1 is LGHDT, CDR2 YNNKEL (reference sequence). For the CDR3, the DNA is TGTGCCAGCAGGCCCCAGGGGGCCACCGGGGAGCTGTTTTTT. This sequence encodes CASRPQGATGELFF.

The count of this clone is one. The chain employs TRBV29-1 and TRBJ2-4; the D gene is possibly TRBD1 (6 bases). The CDR3 length is 15 residues. Per the germline V gene, CDR1 is SQVTM and CDR2 is ANQGSEA. Trimming stripped 6 bases from V and 0 bases from J, with 15 bases between. The CDR3 nucleotides are TGCAGCGTCCATGGGGGCTCGTTAGCCAAAAACATTCAGTACTTC. It specifies CSVHGGSLAKNIQYF.